These 21 T cell receptor beta chains share one sample of origin, sequenced in a study of cytomegalovirus exposure and HLA in healthy donors. PCR amplification relied on 60 Vbeta primers (plus 13 Jbeta primers). Libraries were prepared by immunoSEQ multiplex PCR; TCRdb keeps only in-frame clonotypes and omits some of them. The table lists roughly 100,000 clones, roughly 77% of them singletons. What was sequenced was PBMCs. Source of these receptors: a woman aged 18-35 years in good health and CMV-seropositive.

This sequence joins TRBV2 and TRBJ2-2, with D possibly being TRBD1 (5 bases). CDR1 is SNHLY and CDR2 is FYNNEI in the germline V gene. V was cut by 3 bases and J by 7 bases, with 12 bases left in between. The CDR3 runs to 14 residues. CDR3 nucleotides: TGTGCCAGCAGTGAGGGGCCCTCCGGCGGGGAGCTGTTTTTT. The encoded protein is CASSEGPSGGELFF.

The chain uses TRBV7-8 and TRBJ2-7; D is perhaps TRBD1 (5 bases). Between the trimmed V and J ends, which lost 2 bases and 5 bases, there was a span of 10 bases. CDR1 and CDR2 from the germline V gene are SGHVS and FQNEAQ. The CDR3 is made up of 13 amino acids. CDR3 sequence (DNA): TGTGCCAGCAGCTTATGGCAGGGCCACGAGCAGTACTTC. This gives the protein CASSLWQGHEQYF.

The J gene is TRBJ2-1, the V gene TRBV28; 8 bases are a match to TRBD1. The germline V gene encodes CDR1 MDHEN and CDR2 SYDVKM. The length of the CDR3 is 15 residues. J lost 0 bases, V lost 8 bases, and 6 bases had no gene match. The CDR3 is CASPGTGGSYNEQFF. The CDR3 DNA is TGTGCCAGCCCGGGGACAGGCGGCTCCTACAATGAGCAGTTCTTC.

The chain employs TRBV6-4 and TRBJ2-3, with 8 bases fitting TRBD2. Trimming removed 5 bases from V and 7 bases from J; junction bases left unmatched: 5. CDR1 MRHNA and CDR2 SNTAGT come from the germline V gene. CDR3 size: 13 residues. CDR3 nucleotide sequence: TGTGCCAGCAGTCGCGGGAGGAGGAATACGCAGTATTTT. Encoded protein: CASSRGRRNTQYF.

There are a few counts of this clone. The genes are TRBV27 and TRBJ1-1; 9 bases fit TRBD1. Germline CDR1 MNHEY, CDR2 SMNVEV (reference sequence). The CDR3 has 17 residues. Trimming removed 6 bases from V and 1 base from J; junction bases left unmatched: 12. CDR3 sequence: CASRDRGKLRWNTEAFF. CDR3 bases: TGTGCCAGCAGGGACAGGGGAAAACTAAGGTGGAACACTGAAGCTTTCTTT.

CDR3 nucleotide sequence: TGTGCCAGCAGCCCCGCGGAGTCATCAGCTTTCTTT. As protein: CASSPAESSAFF. The rearrangement uses TRBV9 and TRBJ1-1, with D unresolved. V dropped 4 bases and J dropped 10 bases, with 14 bases sitting between them. CDR3 size: 12 residues. The germline CDR1 and CDR2 sequences are SGDLS and YYNGEE. Full variable domain (rest looked up from reference TRBV9 and TRBJ1-1): DSGVTQTPKHLITATGQRVTLRCSPRSGDLSVYWYQQSLDQGLQFLIQYYNGEERAKGNILERFSAQQFPDLHSELNLSSLELGDSALYFCASSPAESSAFFGQGTRLTVV.

The V gene is TRBV28, the J gene TRBJ2-1; D perhaps matches TRBD2 (5 bases). V lost 3 bases and J 8 bases, leaving 14 bases between the germline ends. Germline CDR1 is MDHEN and CDR2 is SYDVKM. The CDR3 runs to 14 residues. In DNA form, the CDR3 reads TGTGCCAGCAGTTTGAGCCTAGCTGGATATGAGCAGTTCTTC. The encoded protein is CASSLSLAGYEQFF.

The rearrangement uses TRBV2 and TRBJ2-7; D perhaps matches TRBD2 (5 bases). The CDR3 totals 13 residues. The germline gives CDR1 SNHLY, CDR2 FYNNEI. Trimming stripped 0 bases from V and 2 bases from J, with 5 bases between. The CDR3 loop is CASSEARAYEQYF. As DNA, the CDR3 is TGTGCCAGCAGTGAAGCGCGGGCCTACGAGCAGTACTTC.

This sequence joins TRBV11-2 and TRBJ1-2; D gene unclear. This CDR3 is 12 amino acids long. Germline V lookup: CDR1 SGHAT, CDR2 FQNNGV. V was pared by 4 bases and J by 6 bases, with 9 bases between. CDR3 residues: CASSSGLDGYTF. The CDR3 bases are TGTGCCAGCAGCTCTGGGCTTGATGGCTACACCTTC.

V gene TRBV19 combines with J gene TRBJ1-5; 8 nucleotides agree with TRBD1. CDR3 length: 15 amino acids. Germline lookup yields CDR1 LNHDA and CDR2 SQIVND (reference sequence). Trimming cost V 4 bases and J 6 bases; bases outside gene matches: 8. DNA for the CDR3: TGTGCCAGTAGTAGGGCTTACAGGGGGGGTCAGCCCCAGCATTTT. Protein sequence: CASSRAYRGGQPQHF. Variable domain in full (rest from reference TRBV19 and TRBJ1-5): DGGITQSPKYLFRKEGQNVTLSCEQNLNHDAMYWYRQDPGQGLRLIYYSQIVNDFQKGDIAEGYSVSREKKESFPLTVTSAQKNPTAFYLCASSRAYRGGQPQHFGDGTRLSIL.

The chain uses TRBV27 and TRBJ1-1; D might be TRBD1 (5 bases). V lost 3 bases and J 5 bases, leaving 10 bases between the germline ends. Per the germline V gene, CDR1 is MNHEY and CDR2 is SMNVEV (reference sequence). The CDR3 is 13 amino acids. CDR3 protein: CASSFWGETEAFF. CDR3 sequence (DNA): TGTGCCAGCAGTTTTTGGGGGGAAACTGAAGCTTTCTTT.

V gene TRBV13 combines with J gene TRBJ1-6; 8 bases line up with TRBD1. This CDR3 has 15 amino acids. CDR1 is PRHDT, CDR2 FYEKMQ, per germline (reference sequence). The trim removed 5 bases at V and 9 bases at J, leaving 9 bases unmatched. The CDR3 reads CASSLRDRFSSPLHF. CDR3 coding DNA: TGTGCCAGCAGCCTGCGGGACAGGTTTTCTTCACCCCTCCACTTT.

The J gene is TRBJ2-3, the V gene TRBV2; no clear D gene. This CDR3 contains 17 residues. Trimming stripped 3 bases from V and 2 bases from J, with 18 bases between. Germline loops: CDR1 SNHLY, CDR2 FYNNEI. The CDR3 protein is CASSDPLWRRNTDTQYF. The CDR3 DNA reads TGTGCCAGCAGTGACCCCCTGTGGAGAAGAAACACAGATACGCAGTATTTT.

The chain has TRBV5-6 and TRBJ1-5; the D is unclear. In germline, CDR1 is SGHDT, CDR2 YYEEEE. Trimming took off 0 bases at V and 0 bases at J, with 16 bases between the two ends. The CDR3 runs to 18 residues. CDR3 sequence (DNA): TGTGCCAGCAGCTTGGCCGGGTGGCCAGAAAATAGCAATCAGCCCCAGCATTTT. This codes for CASSLAGWPENSNQPQHF.

The rearrangement links TRBV13 to TRBJ2-1; D unclear. Germline V lookup: CDR1 PRHDT, CDR2 FYEKMQ (reference sequence). CDR3 length: 13 amino acids. V was shortened by 3 bases and J by 2 bases, with 5 bases between the two germline ends. CDR3 DNA sequence: TGTGCCAGCAGCTTCCGGGCCTACAATGAGCAGTTCTTC. Translated, it gives CASSFRAYNEQFF.

The J gene is TRBJ1-1, the V gene TRBV19, with D perhaps TRBD1 (5 bases). This CDR3 has 16 residues. The germline V gene encodes CDR1 LNHDA and CDR2 SQIVND (reference sequence). V was trimmed by 2 bases and J by 1 base, leaving 14 bases between them. The CDR3 sequence is CASSISVQASNTEAFF. In DNA form, the CDR3 reads TGTGCCAGTAGTATATCGGTACAGGCGTCGAACACTGAAGCTTTCTTT.

In its sample, this clone was seen once. The V call is TRBV9, the J call TRBJ1-5; 7 bases map to TRBD1. The CDR3 extends over 17 amino acids. In germline, CDR1 is SGDLS, CDR2 YYNGEE. V trimming: 4 bases; J trimming: 2 bases; junction bases outside the gene matches: 12. Here the CDR3 reads CASSPEGQTMGNQPQHF. CDR3 DNA sequence: TGTGCCAGCAGCCCAGAGGGACAGACTATGGGCAATCAGCCCCAGCATTTT. Based on the CDR3 plus reference TRBV9 and TRBJ1-5, the full variable domain is DSGVTQTPKHLITATGQRVTLRCSPRSGDLSVYWYQQSLDQGLQFLIQYYNGEERAKGNILERFSAQQFPDLHSELNLSSLELGDSALYFCASSPEGQTMGNQPQHFGDGTRLSIL.

The chain links TRBV7-6 to TRBJ2-1, with 11 bases matching TRBD2. The CDR3 runs 16 residues. V shed 5 bases, J shed 9 bases, and the junction held 12 bases outside the gene matches. Germline V CDR1 and CDR2: SGHVS, FNYEAQ. CDR3 coding DNA: TGTGCCAGCAGCCGACCACTAGCGGGAGAGGGACGTGAGCAGTTCTTC. Translated: CASSRPLAGEGREQFF.

The rearrangement uses TRBV7-6 and TRBJ2-2; 9 nucleotides agree with TRBD1. Germline loops: CDR1 SGHVS, CDR2 FNYEAQ. This CDR3 contains 19 residues. V gave up 0 bases and J gave up 0 bases; unmatched junction bases: 8. CDR3 amino acids: CASSLAGTGLLSNTGELFF. DNA of the CDR3: TGTGCCAGCAGCTTAGCCGGGACAGGGCTTCTCTCGAACACCGGGGAGCTGTTTTTT.

This clone was counted a single time. The chain is built from TRBV19 and TRBJ1-2; 10 bases agree with TRBD1. Losses at the gene ends were 3 bases for V and 3 bases for J; bases not matched to a gene: 4. This CDR3 comprises 15 residues. Germline V CDR1 and CDR2: LNHDA, SQIVND (reference sequence). This chain's CDR3 is CASSIGQGGDYGYTF. DNA of the CDR3: TGTGCCAGTAGTATCGGACAGGGGGGAGACTATGGCTACACCTTC.

The V and J genes are TRBV4-1 and TRBJ2-5; the match to TRBD1 covers 9 bases. V lost 1 base and J lost 2; bases outside the gene matches: 5. The CDR3 runs to 16 residues. Germline V gene lookup returns CDR1 MGHRA and CDR2 YSYEKL. This CDR3 is CASSQVNRGPQETQYF. DNA of the CDR3: TGCGCCAGCAGCCAAGTGAACAGGGGGCCACAAGAGACCCAGTACTTC.